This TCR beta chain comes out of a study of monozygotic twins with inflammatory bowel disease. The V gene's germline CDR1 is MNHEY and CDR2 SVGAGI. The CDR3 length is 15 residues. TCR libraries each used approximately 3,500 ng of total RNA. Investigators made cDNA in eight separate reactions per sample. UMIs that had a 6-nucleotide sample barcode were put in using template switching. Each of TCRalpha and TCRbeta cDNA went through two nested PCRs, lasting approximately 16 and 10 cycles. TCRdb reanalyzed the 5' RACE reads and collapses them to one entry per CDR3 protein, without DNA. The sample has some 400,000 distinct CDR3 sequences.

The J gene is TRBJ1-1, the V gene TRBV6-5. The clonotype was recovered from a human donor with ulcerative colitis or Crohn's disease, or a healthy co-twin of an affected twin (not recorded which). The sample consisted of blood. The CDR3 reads CASSYSYDGNTEAFF.